This T cell receptor beta chain originates from a study of blood T cell repertoires in COVID-19. Study at large: Sites in the United States, Italy and Spain provided acute and convalescent COVID-19 samples. T cells, B-cell-depleted T cells, or PBMCs supplied cDNA or gDNA.

This clone was recorded a few times. In the source study's methods: Quantification of nucleated cells was approximated via reference gene primer amplification. Some clones are missing from TCRdb's copy, which holds only in-frame ones; the method was immunoSEQ multiplex PCR. V and J calls and clone size follow that table, whereas D and trimming were derived from the DNA. The data contain 650,000 to 800,000 clones, 85% to 90% of them seen just once; the ten biggest clones take up 0.2% to 0.3%. The length of the CDR3 is 15 residues. CDR1 and CDR2 (germline): SGHRS, YFSETQ. V was shortened by 7 bases and J by 4 bases, with 18 bases between the two germline ends.

This clonotype originated in a woman under 30 with acute or convalescent COVID-19. The genes are TRBV5-1 and TRBJ1-3; the D gene is possibly TRBD1 (5 bases). Sequencing was carried out using peripheral blood. The CDR3 coding sequence is TGCGCCAGCTGGGAGGACTCAGGGCCCGGAAACACCATATATTTT. It is translated as CASWEDSGPGNTIYF.